The 6 T cell receptor beta chains in this list originate from one sample, sequenced in a study of T cell changes during pregnancy in multiple sclerosis. Using immunoSEQ multiplex PCR, the repertoire was profiled, and TCRdb retains in-frame clones only, with some absent. The profile covers more than 35,000 clones, with approximately 90% appearing a single time and roughly 0.58% taken by the ten largest. The sample was CD4+ T cells from peripheral blood mononuclear cells, taken in the first trimester of pregnancy. The receptor set was obtained from a female donor with multiple sclerosis, enrolled in a pregnancy study.

The chain carries TRBV18 and TRBJ1-2; D remains ambiguous. The germline V gene encodes CDR1 KGHSH and CDR2 LQKENI. This CDR3 is 13 amino acids long. Trimming shortened V by 3 bases and J by 8 bases, and 13 bases separated the two germline ends. CDR3 protein: CASSPKDREGYTF. DNA of the CDR3: TGTGCCAGCTCACCTAAGGACCGGGAGGGCTACACCTTC.

The V call is TRBV6-5, the J call TRBJ2-7; D perhaps matches TRBD1 (6 bases). V was pared by 11 bases and J by 2 bases, with 16 bases between. This CDR3 is built from 13 residues. CDR1 and CDR2 from the germline V gene are MNHEY and SVGAGI. The CDR3 here is CAARTEGTYEQYF. The CDR3 nucleotides read TGTGCCGCGAGGACAGAGGGAACCTACGAGCAGTACTTC.

CDR3 nucleotides: TGTGCCAGCTCACCACCCGGGACTAGCGGTAACAATGAGCAGTTCTTC. This codes for CASSPPGTSGNNEQFF. This rearrangement joins TRBV18 to TRBJ2-1, with 11 nucleotides matching TRBD2. Trimming removed 0 bases from V and 5 bases from J; junction bases left unmatched: 3. The CDR3 loop spans 16 amino acids. Germline CDR1 KGHSH, CDR2 LQKENI. Combining the CDR3 with reference TRBV18 and TRBJ2-1 gives the whole variable domain NAGVMQNPRHLVRRRGQEARLRCSPMKGHSHVYWYRQLPEEGLKFMVYLQKENIIDESGMPKERFSAEFPKEGPSILRIQQVVRGDSAAYFCASSPPGTSGNNEQFFGPGTRLTVL.

In DNA, the CDR3 is TGTGCCAGTAGTACCAGGGGATGGGAGACCCAGTACTTC. This gives the protein CASSTRGWETQYF. The genes are TRBV19 and TRBJ2-5; tentative D call: TRBD1 (6 bases). This CDR3 is 13 amino acids long. CDR1 LNHDA and CDR2 SQIVND come from the germline V gene (reference sequence). V lost 4 bases to trimming and J lost 5 bases, with 11 bases between them.

The chain has TRBV5-6 and TRBJ1-5; maybe TRBD1 (5 bases). Germline CDR1 reads SGHDT; CDR2 reads YYEEEE. V lost 4 bases and J lost 3, with 14 bases in between. The CDR3 is 15 amino acids. The DNA for the CDR3 is TGTGCCAGCAGCCGCGGGGGGAGGAACAATCAGCCCCAGCATTTT. It translates to CASSRGGRNNQPQHF.

The rearrangement joins TRBV11-1 to TRBJ1-1; TRBD1 agrees at 9 bases. V lost 1 base and J lost 6; bases outside the gene matches: 9. This CDR3 has 16 amino acids. From germline, CDR1 is SGHAT and CDR2 FQDESV (reference sequence). The CDR3 sequence: CASSLGRTGEVAEAFF. CDR3 coding DNA: TGTGCCAGCAGCTTAGGTCGGACAGGGGAGGTGGCTGAAGCTTTCTTT.